This TCR beta chain was retrieved from a study of blood T cell repertoires in COVID-19. Study background: PBMCs, B-cell-depleted T cells, or T cells were the source of the cDNA or gDNA that made up the material.

The CDR3 loop spans 14 amino acids. CDR1 is SQVTM and CDR2 is ANQGSEA in the germline V gene. The junction had 11 bases not matched to a gene; V was cut back by 3 bases and J by 7 bases. As processed by the authors: Reference gene primer amplification gave nucleated cell count estimates. Sequencing used immunoSEQ multiplex PCR; TCRdb keeps in-frame clones, though not all of them. V and J calls and clone size are given by that table; D and trimming were obtained from the DNA. The table includes some 450,000 clones, around 90% detected once. The material sequenced was peripheral blood. This TCR was recovered from a young man with COVID-19, enrolled during active disease. The chain is built from TRBV29-1 and TRBJ1-2; 7 positions agree with TRBD1. The CDR3 nucleotides are TGCAGCGTTGAGGCGGGACAGATAACATCTGGCTACACCTTC. Its translation: CSVEAGQITSGYTF.